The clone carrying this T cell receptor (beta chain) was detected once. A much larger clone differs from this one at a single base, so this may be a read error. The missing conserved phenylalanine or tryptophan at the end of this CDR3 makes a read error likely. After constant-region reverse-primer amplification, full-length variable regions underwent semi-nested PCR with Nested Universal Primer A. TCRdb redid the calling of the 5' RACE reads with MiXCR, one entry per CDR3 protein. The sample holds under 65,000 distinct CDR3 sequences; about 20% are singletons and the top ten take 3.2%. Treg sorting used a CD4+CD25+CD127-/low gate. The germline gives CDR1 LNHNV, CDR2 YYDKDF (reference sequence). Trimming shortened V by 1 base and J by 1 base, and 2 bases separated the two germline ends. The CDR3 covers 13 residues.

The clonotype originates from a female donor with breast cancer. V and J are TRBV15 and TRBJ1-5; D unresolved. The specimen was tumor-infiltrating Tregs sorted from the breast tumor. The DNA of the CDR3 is TGTGCCACCAGCAGAGTAAGCAATCAGCCCCAGCATTTG. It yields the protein CATSRVSNQPQHL.